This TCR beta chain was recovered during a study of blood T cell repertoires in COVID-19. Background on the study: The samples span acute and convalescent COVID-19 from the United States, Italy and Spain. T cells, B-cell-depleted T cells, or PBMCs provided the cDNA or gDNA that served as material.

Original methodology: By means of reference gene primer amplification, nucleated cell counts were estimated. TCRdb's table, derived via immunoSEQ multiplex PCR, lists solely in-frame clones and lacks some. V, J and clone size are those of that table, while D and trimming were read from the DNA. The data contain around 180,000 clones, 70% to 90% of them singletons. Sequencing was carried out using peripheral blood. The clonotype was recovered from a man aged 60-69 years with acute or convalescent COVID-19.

CDR3 DNA sequence: TGTGCCAGCAGTAGCGGGGGTCGGACAGATACGCAGTATTTT. Residues: CASSSGGRTDTQYF. This sequence joins TRBV6-2 or TRBV6-3 and TRBJ2-3, with TRBD2 matching over 8 bases. Germline V CDR1 and CDR2: MNHEY, SVGEGT. J was trimmed by 3 bases and V by 5 bases; bases with no gene match: 4. The CDR3 length is 14 residues.